The 5 T cell receptor beta chains below come from one sample, sequenced in a study of T cells after yellow fever vaccination. MiXCR, run by TCRdb on the 5' RACE reads, gives a single entry per CDR3 protein. The table includes 450,000 to 650,000 distinct CDR3 sequences, just over 20% detected once. The material was PBMCs, obtained approximately 22 days after the first yellow fever vaccination. The receptor source for this set is a man younger than 35 who received the YFV17D yellow fever vaccine.

This clonotype was recorded a few times. The V call is TRBV5-6, the J call TRBJ2-7; D might be TRBD1 or TRBD2, each matching 5 bases. From germline, CDR1 is SGHDT and CDR2 YYEEEE. The V and J ends lost 4 bases and 3 bases respectively, with 11 bases between them. The CDR3 length is 13 residues. CDR3 sequence: CASSGGPFYEQYV. DNA for the CDR3: TGTGCCAGCAGCGGGGGACCGTTCTACGAGCAGTACGTC.

This sequence joins TRBV7-2 and TRBJ1-2; possibly TRBD1 for D (5 bases). The germline gives CDR1 SGHTA, CDR2 FQGNSA. The germline V and J ends were trimmed by 3 bases and 8 bases, with 16 bases remaining between them. The CDR3 length is 14 residues. The CDR3: CASSFRAQPWGYTF. The CDR3, as DNA: TGTGCCAGCAGCTTCAGGGCCCAACCCTGGGGCTACACCTTC.

This chain joins TRBV5-1 and TRBJ1-6; 9 bases fit TRBD1. The V and J ends lost 1 base and 8 bases, in that order; junction bases with no gene match: 4. Germline lookup yields CDR1 SGHRS and CDR2 YFSETQ. The CDR3 is 15 amino acids. The CDR3 nucleotides are TGCGCCAGCAGCTTGATGGGACAGGGTGATTCACCCCTCCACTTT. Protein product: CASSLMGQGDSPLHF.

This clonotype was detected only a few times. V usage is TRBV27 and J usage is TRBJ2-1; D ambiguous. The V gene's germline CDR1 is MNHEY and CDR2 SMNVEV (reference sequence). There are 18 residues in the CDR3. Between the trimmed V and J ends, which lost 6 bases and 1 base, there was a span of 22 bases. CDR3 sequence reads: CASRPSSQPSPSYNEQFF. The DNA for the CDR3 is TGTGCCAGCAGGCCGTCTTCGCAACCTTCTCCTTCCTACAATGAGCAGTTCTTC.

This clonotype has just a few counts. The chain links TRBV7-2 to TRBJ1-5, with D unresolved. Per the germline V gene, CDR1 is SGHTA and CDR2 is FQGNSA. Trimming removed 3 bases from V and 0 bases from J, with 9 bases in between. The CDR3 length is 15 residues. The DNA for the CDR3 is TGTGCCAGCAGCTTTTTAGGAGATAGCAATCAGCCCCAGCATTTT. It yields the protein CASSFLGDSNQPQHF.